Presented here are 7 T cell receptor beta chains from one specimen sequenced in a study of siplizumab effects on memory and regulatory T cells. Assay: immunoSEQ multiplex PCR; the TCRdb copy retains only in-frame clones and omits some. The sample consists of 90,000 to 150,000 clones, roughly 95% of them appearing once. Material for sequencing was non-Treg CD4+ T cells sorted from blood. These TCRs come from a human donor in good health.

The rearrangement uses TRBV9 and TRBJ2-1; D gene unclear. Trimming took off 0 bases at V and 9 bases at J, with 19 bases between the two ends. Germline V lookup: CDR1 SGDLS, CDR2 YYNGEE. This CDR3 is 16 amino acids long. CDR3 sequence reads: CASSVEVIRATGEQFF. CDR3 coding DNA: TGTGCCAGCAGCGTAGAGGTCATCCGAGCGACCGGTGAGCAGTTCTTC.

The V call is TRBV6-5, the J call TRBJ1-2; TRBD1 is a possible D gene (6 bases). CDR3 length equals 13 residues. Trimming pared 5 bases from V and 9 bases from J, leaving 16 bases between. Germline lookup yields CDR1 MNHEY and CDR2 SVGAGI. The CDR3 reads CASSEVAGERYTF. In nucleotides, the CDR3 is TGTGCCAGCAGTGAAGTAGCAGGGGAGCGCTACACCTTC.

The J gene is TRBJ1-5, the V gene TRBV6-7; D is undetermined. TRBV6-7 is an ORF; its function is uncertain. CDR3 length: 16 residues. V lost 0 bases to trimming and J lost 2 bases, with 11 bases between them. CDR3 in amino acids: CASSYSRWPGNQPQHF. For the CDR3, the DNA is TGTGCCAGCAGTTACTCGAGATGGCCCGGCAATCAGCCCCAGCATTTT.

CDR3 nucleotides: TGTGCCAGCAGCGGGGACGGGGGATCCTACGAGCAGTACTTC. This encodes CASSGDGGSYEQYF. J is TRBJ2-7 and V is TRBV7-3; D perhaps matches TRBD2 (6 bases). CDR3 length: 14 residues. V lost 5 bases and J lost 1, with 12 bases in between. CDR1 is SGHTA and CDR2 is FQGTGA in the germline V gene. The whole variable domain, filled in from reference TRBV7-3 and TRBJ2-7, reads GAGVSQTPSNKVTEKGKYVELRCDPISGHTALYWYRQSLGQGPEFLIYFQGTGAADDSGLPNDRFFAVRPEGSVSTLKIQRTERGDSAVYLCASSGDGGSYEQYFGPGTRLTVT.

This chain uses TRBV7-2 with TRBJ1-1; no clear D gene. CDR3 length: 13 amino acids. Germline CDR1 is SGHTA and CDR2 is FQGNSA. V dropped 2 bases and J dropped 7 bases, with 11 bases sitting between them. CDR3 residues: CASSLPGGGEAFF. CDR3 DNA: TGTGCCAGCAGCTTACCCGGAGGTGGTGAAGCTTTCTTT.

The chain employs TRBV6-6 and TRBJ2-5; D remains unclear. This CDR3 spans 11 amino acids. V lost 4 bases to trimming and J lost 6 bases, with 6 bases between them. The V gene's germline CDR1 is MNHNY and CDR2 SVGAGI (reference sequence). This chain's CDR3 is CASSSTQTQYF. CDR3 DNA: TGTGCCAGCAGTTCAACCCAGACCCAGTACTTC.

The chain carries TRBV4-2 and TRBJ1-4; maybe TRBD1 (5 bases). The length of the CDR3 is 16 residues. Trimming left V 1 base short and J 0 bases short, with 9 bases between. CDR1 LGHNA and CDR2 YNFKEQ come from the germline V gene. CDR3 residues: CASSQVGAATNEKLFF. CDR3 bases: TGTGCCAGCAGCCAAGTAGGGGCGGCAACTAATGAAAAACTGTTTTTT.